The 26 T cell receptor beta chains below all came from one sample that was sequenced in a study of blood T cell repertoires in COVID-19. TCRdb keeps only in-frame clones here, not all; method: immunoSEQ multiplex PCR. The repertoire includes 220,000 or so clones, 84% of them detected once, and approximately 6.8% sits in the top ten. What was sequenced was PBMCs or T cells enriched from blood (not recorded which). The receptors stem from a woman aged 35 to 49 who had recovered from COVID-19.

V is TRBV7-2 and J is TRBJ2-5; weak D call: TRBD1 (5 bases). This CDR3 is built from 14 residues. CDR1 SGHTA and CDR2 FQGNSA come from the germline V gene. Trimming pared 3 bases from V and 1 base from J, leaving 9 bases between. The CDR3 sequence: CASSFTGVQETQYF. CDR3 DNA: TGTGCCAGCAGCTTTACAGGAGTCCAAGAGACCCAGTACTTC.

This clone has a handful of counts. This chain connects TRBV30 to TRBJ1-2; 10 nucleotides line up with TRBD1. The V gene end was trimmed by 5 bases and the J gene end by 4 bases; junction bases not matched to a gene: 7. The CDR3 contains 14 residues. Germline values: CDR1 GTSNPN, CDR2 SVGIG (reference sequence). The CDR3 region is CAWGPGTGAYGYTF. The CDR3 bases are TGTGCCTGGGGCCCCGGGACAGGGGCCTATGGCTACACCTTC.

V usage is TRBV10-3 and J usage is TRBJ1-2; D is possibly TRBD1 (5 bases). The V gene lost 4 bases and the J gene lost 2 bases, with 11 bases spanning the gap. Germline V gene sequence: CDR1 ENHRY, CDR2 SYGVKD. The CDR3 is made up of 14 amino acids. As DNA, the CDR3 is TGTGCCATCAGTGGCCTGACAGCGAACTATGGCTACACCTTC. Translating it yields CAISGLTANYGYTF.

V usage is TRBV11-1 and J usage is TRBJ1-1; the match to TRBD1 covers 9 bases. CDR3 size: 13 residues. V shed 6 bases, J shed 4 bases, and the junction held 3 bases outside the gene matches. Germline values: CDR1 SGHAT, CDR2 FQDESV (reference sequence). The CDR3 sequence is CASSQDRGTEAFF. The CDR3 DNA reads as TGTGCCAGCAGTCAGGACAGGGGCACTGAAGCTTTCTTT.

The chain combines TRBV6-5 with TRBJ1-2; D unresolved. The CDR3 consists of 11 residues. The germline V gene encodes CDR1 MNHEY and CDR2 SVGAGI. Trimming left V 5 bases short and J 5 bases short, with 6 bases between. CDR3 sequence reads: CASSNGYGYTF. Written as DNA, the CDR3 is TGTGCCAGCAGTAACGGTTATGGCTACACCTTC.

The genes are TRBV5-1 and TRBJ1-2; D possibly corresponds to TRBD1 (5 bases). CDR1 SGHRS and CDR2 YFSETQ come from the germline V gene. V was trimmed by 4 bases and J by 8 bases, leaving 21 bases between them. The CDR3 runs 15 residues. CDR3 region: CASSPLGAGRGGYTF. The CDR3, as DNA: TGCGCCAGCAGCCCCCTTGGGGCAGGGCGGGGAGGCTACACCTTC. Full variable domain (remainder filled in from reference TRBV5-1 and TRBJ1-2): KAGVTQTPRYLIKTRGQQVTLSCSPISGHRSVSWYQQTPGQGLQFLFEYFSETQRNKGNFPGRFSGRQFSNSRSEMNVSTLELGDSALYLCASSPLGAGRGGYTFGSGTRLTVV.

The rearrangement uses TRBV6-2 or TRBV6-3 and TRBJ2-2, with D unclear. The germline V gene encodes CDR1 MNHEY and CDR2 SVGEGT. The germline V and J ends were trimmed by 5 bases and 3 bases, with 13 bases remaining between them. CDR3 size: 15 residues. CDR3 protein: CASSTLGEDTGELFF. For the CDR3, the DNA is TGTGCCAGCAGTACTCTAGGAGAGGACACCGGGGAGCTGTTTTTT.

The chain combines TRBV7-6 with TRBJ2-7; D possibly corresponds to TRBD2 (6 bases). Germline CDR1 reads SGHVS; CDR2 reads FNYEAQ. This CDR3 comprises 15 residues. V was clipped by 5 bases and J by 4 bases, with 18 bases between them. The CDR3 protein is CASSPFPAGPYEQYF. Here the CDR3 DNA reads TGTGCCAGCAGCCCTTTCCCGGCGGGGCCATACGAGCAGTACTTC.

This CDR3 is CASSYRPGTALNTEAFF. CDR3 nucleotide sequence: TGCGCCAGCAGCTACCGACCGGGGACAGCCTTGAACACTGAAGCTTTCTTT. The chain combines TRBV5-1 with TRBJ1-1; 7 bases match TRBD1. After removal of 3 bases from V and 0 bases from J, the junction contained 11 bases not matched to a gene. Germline CDR1 reads SGHRS; CDR2 reads YFSETQ. The length of the CDR3 is 17 residues.

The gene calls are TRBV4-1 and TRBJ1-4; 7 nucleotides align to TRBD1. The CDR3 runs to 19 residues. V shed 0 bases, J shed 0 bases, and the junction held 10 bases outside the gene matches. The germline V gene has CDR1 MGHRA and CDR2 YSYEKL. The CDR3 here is CASSQEVPQGSATNEKLFF. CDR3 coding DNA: TGCGCCAGCAGCCAAGAAGTCCCACAGGGGAGTGCAACTAATGAAAAACTGTTTTTT.

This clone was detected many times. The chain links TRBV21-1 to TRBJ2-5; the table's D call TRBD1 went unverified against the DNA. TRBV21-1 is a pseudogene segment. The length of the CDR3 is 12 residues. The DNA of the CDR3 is TGTGCCCGTGAGAGAGACAAAGAGACCCAGTACTTC. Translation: CARERDKETQYF.

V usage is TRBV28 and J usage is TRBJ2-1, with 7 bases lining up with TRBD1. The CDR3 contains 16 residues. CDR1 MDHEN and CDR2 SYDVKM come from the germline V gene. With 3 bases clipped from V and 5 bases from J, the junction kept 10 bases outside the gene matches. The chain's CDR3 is CASSFAVGTAHNEQFF. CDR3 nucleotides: TGTGCCAGCAGTTTTGCCGTGGGGACAGCTCACAATGAGCAGTTCTTC.

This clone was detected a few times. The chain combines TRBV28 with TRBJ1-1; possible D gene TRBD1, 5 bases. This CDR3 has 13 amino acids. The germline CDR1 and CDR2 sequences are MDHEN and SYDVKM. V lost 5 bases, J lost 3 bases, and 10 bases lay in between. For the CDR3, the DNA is TGTGCCAGCAGTACCGCAGGGCACACTGAAGCTTTCTTT. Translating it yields CASSTAGHTEAFF.

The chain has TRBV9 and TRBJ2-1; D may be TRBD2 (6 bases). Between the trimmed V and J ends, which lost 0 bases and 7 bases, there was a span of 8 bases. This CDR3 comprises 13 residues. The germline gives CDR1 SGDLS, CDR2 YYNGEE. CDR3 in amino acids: CASSVARENEQFF. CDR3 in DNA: TGTGCCAGCAGCGTAGCACGGGAGAATGAGCAGTTCTTC.

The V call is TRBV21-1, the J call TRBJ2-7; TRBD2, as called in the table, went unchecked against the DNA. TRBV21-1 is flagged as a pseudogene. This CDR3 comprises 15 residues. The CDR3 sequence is CASSTQERINYEQYF. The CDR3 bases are TGTGCCAGCAGCACACAAGAGCGCATAAACTACGAGCAGTACTTC.

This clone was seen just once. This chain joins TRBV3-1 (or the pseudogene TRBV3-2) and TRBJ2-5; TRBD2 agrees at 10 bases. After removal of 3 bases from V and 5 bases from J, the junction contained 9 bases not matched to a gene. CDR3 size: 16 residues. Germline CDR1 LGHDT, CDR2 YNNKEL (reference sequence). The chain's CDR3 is CASSHFRTSGGETQYF. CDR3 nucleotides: TGTGCCAGCAGCCACTTCCGGACTAGCGGTGGGGAGACCCAGTACTTC.

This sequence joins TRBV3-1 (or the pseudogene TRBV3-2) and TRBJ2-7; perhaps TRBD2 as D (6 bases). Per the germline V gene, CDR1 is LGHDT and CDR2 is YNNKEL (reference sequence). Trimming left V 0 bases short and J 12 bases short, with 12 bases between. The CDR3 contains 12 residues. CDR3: CASSQDTRRAYF. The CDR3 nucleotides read TGTGCCAGCAGCCAAGATACACGGAGGGCGTACTTC.

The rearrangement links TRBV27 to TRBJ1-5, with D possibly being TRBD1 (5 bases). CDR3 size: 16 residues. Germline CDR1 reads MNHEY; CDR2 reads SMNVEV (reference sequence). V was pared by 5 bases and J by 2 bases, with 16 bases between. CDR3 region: CASSPRGQGGNQPQHF. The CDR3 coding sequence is TGTGCCAGCAGTCCCCGCGGTCAGGGTGGCAATCAGCCCCAGCATTTT.

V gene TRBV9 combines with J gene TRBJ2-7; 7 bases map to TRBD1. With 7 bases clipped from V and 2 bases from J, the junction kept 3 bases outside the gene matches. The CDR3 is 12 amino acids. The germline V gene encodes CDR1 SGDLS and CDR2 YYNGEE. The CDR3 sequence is CASGTEPYEQYF. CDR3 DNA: TGTGCCAGCGGGACAGAGCCCTACGAGCAGTACTTC.

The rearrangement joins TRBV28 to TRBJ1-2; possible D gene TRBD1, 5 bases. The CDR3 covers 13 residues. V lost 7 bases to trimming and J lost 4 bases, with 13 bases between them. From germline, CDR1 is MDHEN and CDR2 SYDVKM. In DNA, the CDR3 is TGTGCCAGCAAAATACAGGAAAGCTATGGCTACACCTTC. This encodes CASKIQESYGYTF.

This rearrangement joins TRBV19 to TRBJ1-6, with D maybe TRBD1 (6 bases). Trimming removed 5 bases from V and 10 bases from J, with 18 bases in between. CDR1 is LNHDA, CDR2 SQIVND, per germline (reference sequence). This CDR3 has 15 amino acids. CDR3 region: CASSRGGQGESPLHF. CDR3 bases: TGTGCCAGTAGTCGAGGGGGACAAGGAGAGTCACCCCTCCACTTT.

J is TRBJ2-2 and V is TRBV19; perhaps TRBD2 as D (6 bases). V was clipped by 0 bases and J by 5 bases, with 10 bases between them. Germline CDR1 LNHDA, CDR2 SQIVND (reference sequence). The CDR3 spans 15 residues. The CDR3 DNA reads TGTGCCAGTAGTATAGACGGGAGTCGGACCGGGGAGCTGTTTTTT. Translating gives CASSIDGSRTGELFF. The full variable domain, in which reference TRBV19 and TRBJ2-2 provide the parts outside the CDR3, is DGGITQSPKYLFRKEGQNVTLSCEQNLNHDAMYWYRQDPGQGLRLIYYSQIVNDFQKGDIAEGYSVSREKKESFPLTVTSAQKNPTAFYLCASSIDGSRTGELFFGEGSRLTVL.

The CDR3 is CAWSVSKGTEAFF. Written as DNA, the CDR3 is TGTGCCTGGAGTGTATCGAAGGGGACTGAAGCTTTCTTT. The chain is built from TRBV30 and TRBJ1-1; possibly TRBD1 for D (5 bases). This CDR3 region has 13 residues. The V gene's germline CDR1 is GTSNPN and CDR2 SVGIG (reference sequence). Trimming pared 0 bases from V and 5 bases from J, leaving 10 bases between.

The CDR3 nucleotides are TGTGCCAGCAGCTTTGGTGCAGGGGAAAAACTGTTTTTT. Translation: CASSFGAGEKLFF. This chain links TRBV7-6 with TRBJ1-4, with a possible D match to TRBD1 (5 bases). Trimming removed 3 bases at V and 8 bases at J, with 10 bases between. Germline-derived CDR1 and CDR2 are SGHVS and FNYEAQ. This CDR3 has 13 amino acids.

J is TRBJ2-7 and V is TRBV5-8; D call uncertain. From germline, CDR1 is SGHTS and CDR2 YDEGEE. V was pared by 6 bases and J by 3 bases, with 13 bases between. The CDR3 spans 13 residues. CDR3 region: CASTLPGLYEQYF. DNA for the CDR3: TGTGCCAGCACCCTCCCAGGCCTCTACGAGCAGTACTTC.

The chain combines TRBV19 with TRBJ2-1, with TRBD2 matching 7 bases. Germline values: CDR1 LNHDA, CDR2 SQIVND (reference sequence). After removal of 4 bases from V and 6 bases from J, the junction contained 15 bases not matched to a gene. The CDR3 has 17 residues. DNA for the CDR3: TGTGCCAGTAGTACCCCGCGGTGGGGGGAGGGAGGCAATGAGCAGTTCTTC. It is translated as CASSTPRWGEGGNEQFF.